This T cell receptor (beta chain) originates from a study of immune heterogeneity within non-small cell lung tumors. Study observations and caveats: Identical dominant CDR3 beta clonotypes spanned tumor sites within a patient, beside site-unique high-frequency clones. Individual patients' high-frequency T-cell receptor beta clonotypes were largely distinct from one another.

V lost 5 bases and J 2 bases, leaving 12 bases between the germline ends. Looked up from germline, CDR1 is MDHEN and CDR2 is SYDVKM. The CDR3 extends over 14 amino acids. TCR beta CDR3 was amplified by multiplex PCR, first round about 10 cycles, 32 V and 13 J primers. Each CDR3 protein gets one entry after TCRdb re-called the multiplex PCR reads with MiXCR. In the table there are 22,000 or so distinct CDR3 sequences, 25% to 30% of which are singletons. By proportion, this clonotype is medium-sized. Its antigen is unknown. The template consisted of bulk tumor genomic DNA, with 600 ng used per sample. Surgical sampling yielded several biopsies per primary tumor (spaced far apart). Curative surgery was performed on patients who had untreated, newly diagnosed non-small cell lung cancer. Donors comprised newly diagnosed non-small cell lung cancer patients undergoing surgery with curative intent.

The sequenced sample was lung tumor tissue. J is TRBJ1-1 and V is TRBV28; a possible D gene is TRBD1 (5 bases). This TCR derives from a man aged 35-49 years with non-small cell lung cancer. The CDR3 nucleotides read TGTGCCAGCAGTAACGCGGACACAAACACTGAAGCTTTCTTT. It is translated as CASSNADTNTEAFF.